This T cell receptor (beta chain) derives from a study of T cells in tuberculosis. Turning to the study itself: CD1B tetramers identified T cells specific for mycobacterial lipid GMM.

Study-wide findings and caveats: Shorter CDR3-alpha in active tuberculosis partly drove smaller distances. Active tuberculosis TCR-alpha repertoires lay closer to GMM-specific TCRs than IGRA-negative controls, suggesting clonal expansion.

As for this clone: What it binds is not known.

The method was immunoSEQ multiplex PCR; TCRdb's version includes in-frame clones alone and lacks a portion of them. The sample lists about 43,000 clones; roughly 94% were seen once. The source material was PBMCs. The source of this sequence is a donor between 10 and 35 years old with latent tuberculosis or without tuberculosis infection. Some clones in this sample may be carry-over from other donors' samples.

The CDR3 protein is CATSREGTGVYEQYF. The CDR3 coding sequence is TGTGCCACCAGCAGAGAAGGGACAGGAGTCTACGAGCAGTACTTC. V gene TRBV15 combines with J gene TRBJ2-7, with TRBD1 matching over 8 bases. The CDR3 extends over 15 amino acids. Unmatched junction bases numbered 4, after V lost 0 bases and J lost 3 bases. Germline assignment: CDR1 LNHNV and CDR2 YYDKDF (reference sequence).